This entry lists 24 T cell receptor beta chains sequenced from one sample in a study of post-analysis software for immune sequencing data. Built from TCR beta cDNA, the libraries had unique molecular identifiers in them. MiXCR, run by TCRdb on the PCR reads, gives a single entry per CDR3 protein. The sample lists about 810,000 distinct CDR3 sequences; roughly 50% were seen once. These receptors have no identified antigens. Study-level findings and limits: Patients had higher frequencies than controls of four to six TRBV segments, including TRBV5-6, TRBV5-1 and TRBV20-1.

The sample was blood. The receptors here all came from a girl between 10 and 17 years old with multiple sclerosis.

V gene TRBV15 combines with J gene TRBJ1-1, with 7 bases aligning to TRBD1. After removal of 2 bases from V and 4 bases from J, the junction contained 4 bases not matched to a gene. CDR3 length: 14 residues. Germline V gene lookup returns CDR1 LNHNV and CDR2 YYDKDF (reference sequence). CDR3 nucleotides: TGTGCCACCAGCAGATACTCAGGGGGCACTGAAGCTTTCTTT. Translation gives CATSRYSGGTEAFF. Together with reference TRBV15 and TRBJ1-1, the CDR3 gives the full variable domain: DAMVIQNPRYQVTQFGKPVTLSCSQTLNHNVMYWYQQKSSQAPKLLFHYYDKDFNNEADTPDNFQSRRPNTSFCFLDIRSPGLGDTAMYLCATSRYSGGTEAFFGQGTRLTVV.

The chain couples TRBV6-1 to TRBJ1-2; unclear D gene. V lost 1 base, J lost 0 bases, and 9 bases lay in between. The CDR3 is 15 residues long. Germline V gene lookup returns CDR1 MNHNS and CDR2 SASEGT. As DNA, the CDR3 is TGTGCCAGCAGTGAAGTGGGCTCCCCTAACTATGGCTACACCTTC. Translating it yields CASSEVGSPNYGYTF.

The chain combines TRBV6-5 with TRBJ1-4; D gene uncertain. Trimming shortened V by 0 bases and J by 8 bases, and 10 bases separated the two germline ends. The length of the CDR3 is 14 residues. Germline V gene sequence: CDR1 MNHEY, CDR2 SVGAGI. The CDR3: CASSYSKLREKLFF. In nucleotides, the CDR3 is TGTGCCAGCAGTTACTCGAAGTTGAGGGAAAAACTGTTTTTT.

The chain is built from TRBV5-1 and TRBJ2-7, with 9 bases identical to TRBD1. The CDR3 is 13 residues long. After removal of 4 bases from V and 4 bases from J, the junction contained 3 bases not matched to a gene. Germline V gives CDR1 SGHRS, CDR2 YFSETQ. CDR3 in amino acids: CASSEGTGYEQYF. The DNA for the CDR3 is TGCGCCAGCAGCGAAGGGACAGGGTACGAGCAGTACTTC.

The V and J genes are TRBV9 and TRBJ2-1, with D tentatively TRBD2 (5 bases). Germline loops: CDR1 SGDLS, CDR2 YYNGEE. The CDR3 spans 17 residues. Trimming left V 0 bases short and J 1 base short, with 14 bases between. As DNA, the CDR3 is TGTGCCAGCAGCGTAGGGCCCCAGCGGTTTTCCTACAATGAGCAGTTCTTC. Translation gives CASSVGPQRFSYNEQFF. Full variable domain (missing parts from reference TRBV9 and TRBJ2-1): DSGVTQTPKHLITATGQRVTLRCSPRSGDLSVYWYQQSLDQGLQFLIQYYNGEERAKGNILERFSAQQFPDLHSELNLSSLELGDSALYFCASSVGPQRFSYNEQFFGPGTRLTVL.

With respect to this clonotype: A junction end diverges from the germline sequence, so it may reflect a read error. This chain uses TRBV10-3 with TRBJ2-7; 8 bases map to TRBD1. Germline values: CDR1 ENHRY, CDR2 SYGVKD. This CDR3 is 16 amino acids long. In DNA, the CDR3 is TGTACCATCAGTGCGTTTTCCGGGACAGGCTCCTACGAGCAGTACTTC. It specifies CTISAFSGTGSYEQYF.

The chain has TRBV12-3 or TRBV12-4 and TRBJ2-7, with 8 positions matching TRBD2. The CDR3 consists of 15 residues. The trim removed 1 base at V and 0 bases at J, leaving 2 bases unmatched. Here the CDR3 reads CASSLDLAGSYEQYF. The CDR3 DNA reads TGTGCCAGCAGTTTAGATCTAGCGGGCTCCTACGAGCAGTACTTC.

This chain joins TRBV2 and TRBJ2-4, with 13 nucleotides matching TRBD2. CDR3 length equals 16 residues. Germline values: CDR1 SNHLY, CDR2 FYNNEI. V trimming: 6 bases; J trimming: 3 bases; junction bases outside the gene matches: 5. The CDR3 DNA is TGTGCCAGCAGAAACGGACTAGCGGGAGTCAAAAACATTCAGTACTTC. Its protein is CASRNGLAGVKNIQYF.

V is TRBV20-1 and J is TRBJ2-5; TRBD2 matches at 11 bases. The junction had 10 bases not matched to a gene; V was cut back by 2 bases and J by 5 bases. Germline V gene data show CDR1 as DFQATT and CDR2 as SNEGSKA (reference sequence). There are 16 residues in the CDR3. The CDR3 reads CSARLAGGLPGETQYF. The CDR3 coding sequence is TGCAGTGCTAGACTAGCGGGGGGTTTACCCGGGGAGACCCAGTACTTC.

This clonotype occurred a few times. The rearrangement uses TRBV20-1 and TRBJ2-5; 8 bases fit TRBD2. V gave up 3 bases and J gave up 0 bases; unmatched junction bases: 6. The CDR3 loop spans 15 amino acids. Germline loops: CDR1 DFQATT, CDR2 SNEGSKA (reference sequence). CDR3 nucleotide sequence: TGCAGTGCTAGTAGCGGGACGGAGTACCAAGAGACCCAGTACTTC. Translating it yields CSASSGTEYQETQYF.

The V call is TRBV20-1, the J call TRBJ1-4; 8 nucleotides line up with TRBD1. The CDR3 is 14 amino acids. V lost 0 bases to trimming and J lost 8 bases; unmatched junction nucleotides: 5. Germline lookup yields CDR1 DFQATT and CDR2 SNEGSKA (reference sequence). The chain's CDR3 is CSARDRGRKEKLFF. CDR3 in DNA: TGCAGTGCTAGAGACAGGGGGCGCAAGGAAAAACTGTTTTTT.

This sequence joins TRBV10-3 and TRBJ1-6, with 10 bases aligning to TRBD1. This CDR3 region has 13 residues. The V and J ends lost 6 bases and 9 bases, in that order; junction bases with no gene match: 2. Germline values: CDR1 ENHRY, CDR2 SYGVKD. CDR3 nucleotide sequence: TGTGCCATCAGGGACAGGGGGAGTTCACCCCTCCACTTT. Its protein is CAIRDRGSSPLHF.

In its sample, this clonotype was seen a few times. The chain has TRBV12-3 or TRBV12-4 and TRBJ2-7, with D tentatively TRBD1 (5 bases). The V gene lost 4 bases and the J gene lost 4 bases, with 17 bases spanning the gap. There are 15 residues in the CDR3. The CDR3 bases are TGTGCCAGCAGTTCCCTTGGACAAATTGGGTACGAGCAGTACTTC. It yields the protein CASSSLGQIGYEQYF.

The chain joins TRBV27 to TRBJ1-2; D might be TRBD1 (6 bases). The V and J ends lost 5 bases and 7 bases respectively, with 20 bases between them. The CDR3 length is 15 residues. Germline loops: CDR1 MNHEY, CDR2 SMNVEV (reference sequence). The CDR3 is CASSPEPGVPSGYTF. The CDR3 coding sequence is TGTGCCAGCAGTCCCGAGCCAGGGGTTCCCTCTGGCTACACCTTC.

The CDR3 sequence: CASSQDGTSSSYEQYF. Here the CDR3 DNA reads TGCGCCAGCAGCCAAGATGGGACTTCGAGCTCCTACGAGCAGTACTTC. V is TRBV4-1 and J is TRBJ2-7; weak D call: TRBD2 (6 bases). Trimming pared 0 bases from V and 0 bases from J, leaving 12 bases between. Germline V gene data show CDR1 as MGHRA and CDR2 as YSYEKL. This CDR3 spans 16 amino acids.

The rearrangement joins TRBV20-1 to TRBJ2-7; D not certain. In germline, CDR1 is DFQATT, CDR2 SNEGSKA (reference sequence). The CDR3 extends over 12 amino acids. With 0 bases removed from V and 6 bases from J, the gap between germline ends came to 9 bases. The CDR3 protein is CSARDLSREQYF. CDR3 bases: TGCAGTGCTAGAGATCTCTCTCGCGAGCAGTACTTC.

The V call is TRBV5-1, the J call TRBJ2-7, with 9 positions matching TRBD2. CDR3 length: 15 residues. Germline lookup yields CDR1 SGHRS and CDR2 YFSETQ. Trimming at V came to 3 bases and at J to 6 bases, leaving 10 bases not matched to a gene. This CDR3 reads CASSSGGSGSVEQYF. In nucleotides, the CDR3 is TGCGCCAGCAGCTCTGGGGGTAGCGGGAGCGTCGAGCAGTACTTC.

V is TRBV5-1 and J is TRBJ2-4; D ambiguous. The closer fit of TRBJ2-7 to the DNA end suggests the J call may be wrong. This CDR3 has 13 amino acids. The germline V gene has CDR1 SGHRS and CDR2 YFSETQ. DNA of the CDR3: TGCGCCAGCAGCTTCGGTGTTTGGGGCGAGCAGTACTTC. Its translation is CASSFGVWGEQYF.

This clonotype occurred a few times. This rearrangement joins TRBV29-1 to TRBJ2-7; no firm D call. Germline V CDR1 and CDR2: SQVTM, ANQGSEA. Trimming shortened V by 0 bases and J by 4 bases, and 4 bases separated the two germline ends. The CDR3 contains 11 residues. The CDR3 spells CSVEDQYEQYF. CDR3 in DNA: TGCAGCGTTGAAGATCAGTACGAGCAGTACTTC.

J is TRBJ2-7 and V is TRBV7-2; 12 bases match TRBD2. The germline CDR1 and CDR2 sequences are SGHTA and FQGNSA. The CDR3 sequence is 14 residues long. V gave up 5 bases and J gave up 7 bases; unmatched junction bases: 6. The CDR3 loop is CASSVLAGGREQYF. The CDR3 DNA reads as TGTGCCAGCAGCGTACTAGCGGGAGGTAGAGAGCAGTACTTC.

The chain joins TRBV5-1 to TRBJ2-5; TRBD1 aligns across 7 bases. This CDR3 comprises 14 residues. Germline CDR1 and CDR2: SGHRS and YFSETQ. Trimming cost V 4 bases and J 1 base; bases outside gene matches: 4. Here the CDR3 reads CASSRRTGQETQYF. DNA for the CDR3: TGCGCCAGCAGCAGACGGACAGGCCAAGAGACCCAGTACTTC. The full variable domain, completed using reference TRBV5-1 and TRBJ2-5, is KAGVTQTPRYLIKTRGQQVTLSCSPISGHRSVSWYQQTPGQGLQFLFEYFSETQRNKGNFPGRFSGRQFSNSRSEMNVSTLELGDSALYLCASSRRTGQETQYFGPGTRLLVL.

The chain joins TRBV5-1 to TRBJ2-5; 15 nucleotides align to TRBD2. This CDR3 has 16 residues. V lost 0 bases to trimming and J lost 11 bases; unmatched junction nucleotides: 8. Germline V lookup: CDR1 SGHRS, CDR2 YFSETQ. The CDR3: CASSLDPGLAGGEQYF. The CDR3, as DNA: TGCGCCAGCAGCTTGGATCCGGGACTAGCGGGAGGTGAGCAGTACTTC.

This clonotype was seen only a few times. The genes are TRBV7-2 and TRBJ2-7, with D unclear. This CDR3 region has 13 residues. From germline, CDR1 is SGHTA and CDR2 FQGNSA. V was shortened by 4 bases and J by 3 bases, with 10 bases between the two germline ends. CDR3 in amino acids: CASSSGPFYEQYF. The CDR3 DNA reads as TGTGCCAGCAGCTCCGGACCTTTCTACGAGCAGTACTTC.

The chain links TRBV10-3 to TRBJ1-1; a possible D gene is TRBD1 (5 bases). The V gene lost 0 bases and the J gene lost 0 bases, with 8 bases spanning the gap. CDR1 and CDR2 (germline): ENHRY, SYGVKD. The CDR3 sequence is 15 residues long. CDR3 amino acids: CAISESMGLNTEAFF. As DNA, the CDR3 is TGTGCCATCAGTGAGTCGATGGGACTGAACACTGAAGCTTTCTTT.